This TCR beta chain stems from a study of cytomegalovirus exposure and HLA in healthy donors. Study findings and constraints: In a later analysis, TCR association rates varied by HLA locus: DRB1 most, HLA-C fewest. When a later analysis compared HLA-associated TCR beta chains with equally common others, the HLA-associated chains turned out to be more clonally expanded and to have lower generation probabilities.

About this clone: Its antigen is currently unknown.

The PCR made use of 60 Vbeta and 13 Jbeta primers. Generated by immunoSEQ multiplex PCR, the TCRdb table keeps only in-frame clones and is missing some. The table for this sample gives approximately 68,000 clones. The specimen sequenced was PBMCs. The sequence was collected from a female donor in good health and CMV-seropositive.

In nucleotides, the CDR3 is TGTGCCATCAGTGGGGGACAGGGAAATATGAACACTGAAGCTTTCTTT. It specifies CAISGGQGNMNTEAFF. The chain employs TRBV10-3 and TRBJ1-1; 9 nucleotides match TRBD1. Trimming removed 4 bases from V and 0 bases from J; junction bases left unmatched: 6. This CDR3 has 16 residues. Germline V gene lookup returns CDR1 ENHRY and CDR2 SYGVKD.